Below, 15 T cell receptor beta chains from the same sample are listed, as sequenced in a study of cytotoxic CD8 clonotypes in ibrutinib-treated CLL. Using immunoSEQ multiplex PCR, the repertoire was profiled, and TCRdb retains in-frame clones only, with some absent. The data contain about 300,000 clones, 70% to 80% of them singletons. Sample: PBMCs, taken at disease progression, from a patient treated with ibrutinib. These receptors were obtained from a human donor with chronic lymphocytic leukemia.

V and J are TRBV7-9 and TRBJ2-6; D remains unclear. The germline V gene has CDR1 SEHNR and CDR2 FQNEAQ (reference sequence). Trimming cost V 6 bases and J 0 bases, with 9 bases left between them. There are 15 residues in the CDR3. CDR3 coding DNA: TGTGCCAGCAGTTTAACTGACTCTGGGGCCAACGTCCTGACTTTC. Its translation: CASSLTDSGANVLTF.

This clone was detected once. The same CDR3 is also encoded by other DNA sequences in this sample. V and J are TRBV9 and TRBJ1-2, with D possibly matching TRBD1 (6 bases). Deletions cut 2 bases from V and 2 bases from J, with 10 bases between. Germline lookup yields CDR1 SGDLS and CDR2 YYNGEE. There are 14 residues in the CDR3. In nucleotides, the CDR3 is TGTGCCAGCAGCGTCGGCACAGGGAACTATGGCTACACCTTC. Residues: CASSVGTGNYGYTF.

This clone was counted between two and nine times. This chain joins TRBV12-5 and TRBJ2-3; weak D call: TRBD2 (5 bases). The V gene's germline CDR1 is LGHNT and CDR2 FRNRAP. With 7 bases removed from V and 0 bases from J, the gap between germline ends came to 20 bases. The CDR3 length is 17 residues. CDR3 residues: CASAGVEAEISTDTQYF. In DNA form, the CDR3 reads TGTGCTAGTGCCGGGGTCGAAGCGGAGATTAGCACAGATACGCAGTATTTT. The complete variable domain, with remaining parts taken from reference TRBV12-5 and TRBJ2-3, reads DARVTQTPRHKVTEMGQEVTMRCQPILGHNTVFWYRQTMMQGLELLAYFRNRAPLDDSGMPKDRFSAEMPDATLATLKIQPSEPRDSAVYFCASAGVEAEISTDTQYFGPGTRLTVL.

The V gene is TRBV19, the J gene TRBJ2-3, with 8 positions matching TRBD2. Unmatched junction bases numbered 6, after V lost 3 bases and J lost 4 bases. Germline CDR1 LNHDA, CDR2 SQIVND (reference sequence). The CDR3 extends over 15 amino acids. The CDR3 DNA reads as TGTGCCAGTAGTATTATGATCGGGGGGGCAGATACGCAGTATTTT. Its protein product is CASSIMIGGADTQYF.

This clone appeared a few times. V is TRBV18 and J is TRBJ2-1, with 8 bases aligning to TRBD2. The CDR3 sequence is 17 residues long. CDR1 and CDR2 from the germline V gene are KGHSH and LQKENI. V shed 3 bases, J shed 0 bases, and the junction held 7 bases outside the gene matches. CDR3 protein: CASSPRGGTGSYNEQFF. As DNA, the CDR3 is TGTGCCAGCTCACCCCGGGGGGGGACGGGCTCCTACAATGAGCAGTTCTTC.

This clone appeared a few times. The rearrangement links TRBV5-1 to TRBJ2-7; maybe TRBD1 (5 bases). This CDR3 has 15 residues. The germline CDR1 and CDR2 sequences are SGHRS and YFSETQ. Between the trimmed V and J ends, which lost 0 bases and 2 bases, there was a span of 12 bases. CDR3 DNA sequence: TGCGCCAGCAGCTTGGGTGGGGCTAGTACCTACGAGCAGTACTTC. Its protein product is CASSLGGASTYEQYF.

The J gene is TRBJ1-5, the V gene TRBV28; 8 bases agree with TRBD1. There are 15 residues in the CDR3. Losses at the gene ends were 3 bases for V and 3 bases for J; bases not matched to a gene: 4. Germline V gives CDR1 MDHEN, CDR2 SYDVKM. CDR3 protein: CASSFHRGSNQPQHF. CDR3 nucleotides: TGTGCCAGCAGTTTCCACAGGGGGTCCAATCAGCCCCAGCATTTT.

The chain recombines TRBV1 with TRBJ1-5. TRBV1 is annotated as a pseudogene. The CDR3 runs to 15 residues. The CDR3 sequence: CTSSQGPDSNQPQHF. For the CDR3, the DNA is TGCACCAGCAGCCAAGGACCGGATAGCAATCAGCCCCAGCATTTT.

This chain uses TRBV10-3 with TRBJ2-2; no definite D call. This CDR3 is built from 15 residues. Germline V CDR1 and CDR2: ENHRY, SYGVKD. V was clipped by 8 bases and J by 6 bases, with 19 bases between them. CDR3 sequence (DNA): TGTGCCATCTCCTTCGCCGCTGGAAGCGCCGGGGAGCTGTTTTTT. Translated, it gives CAISFAAGSAGELFF.

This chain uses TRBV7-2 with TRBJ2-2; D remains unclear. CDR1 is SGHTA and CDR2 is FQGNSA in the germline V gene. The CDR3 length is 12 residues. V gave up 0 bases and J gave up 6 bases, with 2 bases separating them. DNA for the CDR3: TGTGCCAGCAGCTTAGCGTCCGGGGAGCTGTTTTTT. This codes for CASSLASGELFF.

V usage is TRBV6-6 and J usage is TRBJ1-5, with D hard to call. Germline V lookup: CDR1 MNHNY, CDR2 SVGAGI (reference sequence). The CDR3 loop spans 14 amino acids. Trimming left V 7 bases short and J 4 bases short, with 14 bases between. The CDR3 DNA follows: TGTGCCAGCAATCCCATCAACCGGAATCAGCCCCAGCATTTT. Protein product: CASNPINRNQPQHF.

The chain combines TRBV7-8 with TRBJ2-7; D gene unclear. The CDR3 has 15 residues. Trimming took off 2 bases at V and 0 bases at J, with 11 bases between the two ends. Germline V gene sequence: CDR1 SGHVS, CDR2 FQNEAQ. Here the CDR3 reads CASSLLGQYSYEQYF. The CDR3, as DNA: TGTGCCAGCAGCTTACTGGGCCAATACTCCTACGAGCAGTACTTC.

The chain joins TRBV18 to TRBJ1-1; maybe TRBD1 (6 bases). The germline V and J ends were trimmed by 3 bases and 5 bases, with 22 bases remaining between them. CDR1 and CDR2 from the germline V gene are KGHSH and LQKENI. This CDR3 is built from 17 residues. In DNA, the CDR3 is TGTGCCAGCTCACCTATAGATGGACAGCACAGTGGAACTGAAGCTTTCTTT. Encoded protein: CASSPIDGQHSGTEAFF.

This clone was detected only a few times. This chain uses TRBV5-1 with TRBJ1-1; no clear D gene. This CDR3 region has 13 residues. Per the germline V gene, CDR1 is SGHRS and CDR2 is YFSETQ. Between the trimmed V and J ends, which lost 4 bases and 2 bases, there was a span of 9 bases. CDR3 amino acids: CASSVDGNTEAFF. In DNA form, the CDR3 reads TGCGCCAGCAGCGTGGACGGAAACACTGAAGCTTTCTTT.

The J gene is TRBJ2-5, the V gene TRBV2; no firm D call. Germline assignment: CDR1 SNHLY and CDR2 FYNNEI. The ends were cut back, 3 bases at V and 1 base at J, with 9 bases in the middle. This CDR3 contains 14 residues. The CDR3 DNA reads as TGTGCCAGCAGTGAGCACGGCTTCCAAGAGACCCAGTACTTC. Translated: CASSEHGFQETQYF.